A selection of T cell receptor beta chains follows, all from one sample in a study of long-term antiretroviral therapy in people with HIV. Only in-frame clones appear in the TCRdb table, and some are missing; sequencing was by immunoSEQ multiplex PCR. The sample has under 30,000 clones, 95% seen once. The starting material was unsorted PBMCs, obtained 5.3 years after starting antiretroviral therapy. These TCRs come from a man aged 50 or older with HIV. The CDR3 runs from the conserved cysteine through the conserved F or W. Fields, in order: V gene, D gene, J gene, clone size, CDR3 DNA, CDR3 protein. The D gene is left open where the match is weak. Size tells how often a clone was seen (once, few, many) or the class of an expanded clone, and some rows leave it out.

TRBV4-3,TRBD1,TRBJ1-3,-,TGCGCCAGCAGCCAAGACACAGGGGCTGGAAACACCATATATTTT,CASSQDTGAGNTIYF
TRBV6-5,TRBD1,TRBJ2-7,-,TGTGCCAGCAGCCTGGGACAGTCGAGCTCCTACGAGCAGTACTTC,CASSLGQSSSYEQYF
TRBV2,TRBD1,TRBJ2-3,-,TGTGCCAGCACCTCCGGGACAGGGGTTCGATATACGCAGTATTTT,CASTSGTGVRYTQYF
TRBV11-2,-,TRBJ2-1,once,TGTGCCAGCAGCTTAGGGACCCAGCAGTTCTTC,CASSLGTQQFF
TRBV9,-,TRBJ1-5,-,TGTGCCAGCAGCCCCGAGAGTAGCAATCAGCCCCAGCATTTT,CASSPESSNQPQHF
TRBV5-1,-,TRBJ1-1,-,TGCGCCAGCAGCCCAAGGACCGGGGACACTGAAGCTTTCTTT,CASSPRTGDTEAFF
TRBV4-3,-,TRBJ2-7,once,TGCGCCAGCAGCCAAGACGGCCGGTCCCTAGACGAGCAGTACTTC,CASSQDGRSLDEQYF
TRBV25-1,TRBD1,TRBJ2-3,-,TGTGCCAGCAGTGAACCCCGACAGGGGGCTACAGATACGCAGTATTTT,CASSEPRQGATDTQYF
TRBV5-4,-,TRBJ2-7,-,TGTGCCACCCGGGGGAACAGGGACCACGAGCAGTACTTC,CATRGNRDHEQYF
TRBV5-4,TRBD2,TRBJ2-2,-,TGTGCCAGCAGCCAGGGACTAGCGGGGGGGACCGGGGAGCTGTTTTTT,CASSQGLAGGTGELFF
TRBV14,TRBD2,TRBJ2-3,once,TGTGCCAGCAGCCGAGGACTAGCGGGGGGGCGAGGCACAGATACGCAGTATTTT,CASSRGLAGGRGTDTQYF
TRBV10-2,-,TRBJ1-1,once,TGCGCCAGCAACTTTCGGGGGGACACTGAAGCTTTCTTT,CASNFRGDTEAFF
TRBV4-3,TRBD2,TRBJ2-7,-,TGCGCCAGCAGCCAAGATAGCCCAAGGACAGCGGGGGTCCTAAGCTCCTACGAGCAGTACTTC,CASSQDSPRTAGVLSSYEQYF
TRBV6-5,-,TRBJ2-3,-,TGTGCCAGCAGGGGGAATATGGGGACAGATACGCAGTATTTT,CASRGNMGTDTQYF
TRBV7-8,-,TRBJ1-1,-,TGTGCCAGCAGCTTAGAAGGCAACACTGAAGCTTTCTTT,CASSLEGNTEAFF
TRBV4-1,-,TRBJ2-7,-,TGCGCCAGCAGCCAAGACTCATTCCGCCCCTACGAGCAGTACTTC,CASSQDSFRPYEQYF
TRBV5-1,-,TRBJ1-1,-,TGCGCCAGCAGCTTGGGGTACAGGCTACAGGCGGACACTGAAGCTTTCTTT,CASSLGYRLQADTEAFF
TRBV9,-,TRBJ1-2,-,TGTGCCAGCAGCGTAGGCCCGGGCTACAACTATGGCTACACCTTC,CASSVGPGYNYGYTF
TRBV5-4,TRBD2,TRBJ2-7,-,TGTGCCAGCAGCTTGGGACTAGCGGGGGGTGCTGACGAGCAGTACTTC,CASSLGLAGGADEQYF
TRBV9,-,TRBJ1-2,-,TGTGCCAGCAGCGTGACGGGGATCGGGGGTGGCTACACCTTC,CASSVTGIGGGYTF
TRBV6-4,TRBD1,TRBJ1-2,-,TGTGCCAGCAGTGTCGGGACAGGCGGCTATGGCTACACCTTC,CASSVGTGGYGYTF
TRBV27,-,TRBJ2-2,few,TGTGCCAGCAGTGTCACTACAGGGAGCGGGGAGCTGTTTTTT,CASSVTTGSGELFF
TRBV5-4,TRBD2,TRBJ2-7,-,TGTGCCAGCAGCAGATTTTTGGCGGGGGGGTCCTACGAGCAGTACTTC,CASSRFLAGGSYEQYF
TRBV27,-,TRBJ2-6,-,TGTGCCAGCAGTTTCAGCTTGGCGGGGCTTGGGGCCAACGTCCTGACTTTC,CASSFSLAGLGANVLTF
TRBV29-1,-,TRBJ2-2,-,TGCAGCGTTGAAGTTCAGTTTCCCGGGGAGCTGTTTTTT,CSVEVQFPGELFF
TRBV9,TRBD2,TRBJ2-1,-,TGTGCCAGCAGCGTAGCTACATGGGGGGGAGCTTCCCGGGAGCAGTTCTTC,CASSVATWGGASREQFF
TRBV7-6,-,TRBJ2-1,-,TGTGCCAGCAGCTTAGAAGCGGAGGACAATGAGCAGTTCTTC,CASSLEAEDNEQFF
TRBV7-2,TRBD2,TRBJ2-7,-,TGTGCCAGCAGCTTAACGACTAGCGGGGCGCGGGAGCAGTACTTC,CASSLTTSGAREQYF
TRBV7-8,-,TRBJ2-7,-,TGTGCCAGCAGCTTGGGGCAGGAGGCCTACGAGCAGTACTTC,CASSLGQEAYEQYF
TRBV7-3,-,TRBJ2-2,-,TGTGCCAGCACCAGCACCGGGGAGCTGTTTTTT,CASTSTGELFF
TRBV6-5,TRBD1,TRBJ1-1,-,TGTGCCACAGGGACAGGGGAGTGGACTGAAGCTTTCTTT,CATGTGEWTEAFF
TRBV30,TRBD1,TRBJ2-2,once,TGTGCCTGGAGGGGTGACAGGGGCGCCGGGGAGCTGTTTTTT,CAWRGDRGAGELFF
TRBV11-2,-,TRBJ1-5,-,TGTGCCAGCAGCTTATGGAGCAATCAGCCCCAGCATTTT,CASSLWSNQPQHF
TRBV7-3,-,TRBJ1-1,-,TGTGCCAGCAGCCGAGGCGGGGAAGGCACTGAAGCTTTCTTT,CASSRGGEGTEAFF
TRBV10-3,-,TRBJ2-2,-,TGTGCCATCAGTGGCTGGGACTTCAACACCGGGGAGCTGTTTTTT,CAISGWDFNTGELFF
TRBV29-1,-,TRBJ2-1,-,TGCAGCGTCTCCGGTCTCACCCCCTCCAATGAGCAGTTCTTC,CSVSGLTPSNEQFF
TRBV5-6,TRBD1,TRBJ2-7,-,TGTGCCAGCAGCTTCGCGGGACAGGGTGTATTCGAGCAGTACTTC,CASSFAGQGVFEQYF
TRBV9,TRBD2,TRBJ2-1,-,TGTGCCAGCAGCGTAGATAGCGGGGGGCTTTTTTACAATGAGCAGTTCTTC,CASSVDSGGLFYNEQFF
TRBV5-1,-,TRBJ2-1,-,TGCGCCAGCGGTCCGCAGGGTGAAGTCATAAATGAGCAGTTCTTC,CASGPQGEVINEQFF
TRBV10-3,-,TRBJ1-2,once,TGTGCCATCACATCAGATGCCTATGGCTACACCTTC,CAITSDAYGYTF
TRBV27,-,TRBJ2-7,-,TGTGCCAGCAGTTTCCTGGGCGGAGAGCAGTACTTC,CASSFLGGEQYF
TRBV7-2,-,TRBJ2-2,-,TGTGCCAGCAGCTTGGCACACTACACCGGGGAGCTGTTTTTT,CASSLAHYTGELFF
TRBV10-2,TRBD2,TRBJ2-6,-,TGCGCCAGCAGTGCCTTTGCTAGCGGGGGCTCTGGGGCCAACGTCCTGACTTTC,CASSAFASGGSGANVLTF
TRBV20-1,-,TRBJ2-3,-,TGCAGTGCTTACACAGATACGCAGTATTTT,CSAYTDTQYF